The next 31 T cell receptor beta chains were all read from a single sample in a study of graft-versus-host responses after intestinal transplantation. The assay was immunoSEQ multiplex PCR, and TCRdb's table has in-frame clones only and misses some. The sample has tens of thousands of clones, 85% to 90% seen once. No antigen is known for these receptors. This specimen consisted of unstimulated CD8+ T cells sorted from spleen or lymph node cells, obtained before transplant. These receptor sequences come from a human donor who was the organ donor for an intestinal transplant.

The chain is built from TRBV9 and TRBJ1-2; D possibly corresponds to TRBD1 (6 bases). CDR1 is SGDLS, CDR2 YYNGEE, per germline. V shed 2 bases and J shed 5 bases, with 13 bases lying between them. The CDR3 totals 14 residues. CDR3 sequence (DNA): TGTGCCAGCAGCGTTGGCGCCCAGGGGTATGGCTACACCTTC. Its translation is CASSVGAQGYGYTF.

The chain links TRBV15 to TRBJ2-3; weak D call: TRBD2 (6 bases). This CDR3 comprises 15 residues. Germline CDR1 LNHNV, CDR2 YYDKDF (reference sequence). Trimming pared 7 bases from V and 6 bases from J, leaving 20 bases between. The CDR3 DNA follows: TGTGCCACCACCCCCTTGGGCGGAGGGTGGGATACGCAGTATTTT. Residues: CATTPLGGGWDTQYF.

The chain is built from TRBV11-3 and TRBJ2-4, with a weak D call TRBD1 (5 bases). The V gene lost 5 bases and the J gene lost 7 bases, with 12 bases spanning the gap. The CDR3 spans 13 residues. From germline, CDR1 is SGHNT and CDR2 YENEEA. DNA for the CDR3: TGTGCCAGCAGCCCCAGGGCCAGTAACATTCAGTACTTC. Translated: CASSPRASNIQYF.

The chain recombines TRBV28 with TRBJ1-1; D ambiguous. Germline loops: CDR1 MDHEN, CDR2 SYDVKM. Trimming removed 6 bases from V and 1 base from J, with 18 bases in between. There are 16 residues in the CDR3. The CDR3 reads CASSPGYRQRNTEAFF. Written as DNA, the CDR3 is TGTGCCAGCAGCCCGGGATACCGTCAAAGGAACACTGAAGCTTTCTTT. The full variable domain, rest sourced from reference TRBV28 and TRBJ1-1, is DVKVTQSSRYLVKRTGEKVFLECVQDMDHENMFWYRQDPGLGLRLIYFSYDVKMKEKGDIPEGYSVSREKKERFSLILESASTNQTSMYLCASSPGYRQRNTEAFFGQGTRLTVV.

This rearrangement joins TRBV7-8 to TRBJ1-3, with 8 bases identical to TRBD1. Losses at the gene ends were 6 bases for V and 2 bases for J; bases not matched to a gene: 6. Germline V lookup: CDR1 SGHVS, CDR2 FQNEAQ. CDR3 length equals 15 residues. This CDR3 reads CASRTGVGTGNTIYF. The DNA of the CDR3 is TGTGCCAGCAGGACAGGGGTTGGAACTGGAAACACCATATATTTT.

The CDR3 protein is CASSPTENTEAFF. CDR3 nucleotide sequence: TGTGCCAGCAGCCCGACAGAGAACACTGAAGCTTTCTTT. This rearrangement joins TRBV7-9 to TRBJ1-1; D is possibly TRBD1 (5 bases). The germline V and J ends were trimmed by 5 bases and 1 base, with 8 bases remaining between them. Germline CDR1 is SEHNR and CDR2 is FQNEAQ (reference sequence). The CDR3 consists of 13 residues.

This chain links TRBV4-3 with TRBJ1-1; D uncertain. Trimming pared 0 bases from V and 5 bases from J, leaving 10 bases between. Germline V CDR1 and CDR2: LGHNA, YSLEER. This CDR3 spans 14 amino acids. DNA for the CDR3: TGCGCCAGCAGCCAAGAGGCTGGCGGGACTGAAGCTTTCTTT. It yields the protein CASSQEAGGTEAFF.

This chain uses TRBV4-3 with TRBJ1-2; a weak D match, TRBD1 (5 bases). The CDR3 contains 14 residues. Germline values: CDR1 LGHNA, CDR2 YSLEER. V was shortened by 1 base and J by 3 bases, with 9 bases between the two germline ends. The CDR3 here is CASSQGQGYYGYTF. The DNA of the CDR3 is TGCGCCAGCAGCCAAGGCCAGGGTTACTATGGCTACACCTTC.

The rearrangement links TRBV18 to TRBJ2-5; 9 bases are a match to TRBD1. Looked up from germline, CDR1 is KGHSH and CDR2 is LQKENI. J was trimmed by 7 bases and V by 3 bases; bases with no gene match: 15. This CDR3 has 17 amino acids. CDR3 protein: CASSPLQGAVEDGTQYF. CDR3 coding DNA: TGTGCCAGCTCACCTCTACAGGGGGCGGTCGAAGACGGGACCCAGTACTTC.

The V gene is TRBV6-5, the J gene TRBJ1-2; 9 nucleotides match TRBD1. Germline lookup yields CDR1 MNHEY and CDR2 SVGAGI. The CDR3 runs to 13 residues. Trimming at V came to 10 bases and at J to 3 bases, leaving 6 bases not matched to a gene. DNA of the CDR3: TGTGCCATAGGACAGGGGCCTGACTATGGCTACACCTTC. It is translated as CAIGQGPDYGYTF.

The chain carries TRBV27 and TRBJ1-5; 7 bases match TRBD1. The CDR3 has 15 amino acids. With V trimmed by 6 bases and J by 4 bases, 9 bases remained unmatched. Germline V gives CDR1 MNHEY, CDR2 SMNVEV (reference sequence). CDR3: CASSTVRGNNQPQHF. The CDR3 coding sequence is TGTGCCAGCAGCACTGTCAGGGGGAATAATCAGCCCCAGCATTTT.

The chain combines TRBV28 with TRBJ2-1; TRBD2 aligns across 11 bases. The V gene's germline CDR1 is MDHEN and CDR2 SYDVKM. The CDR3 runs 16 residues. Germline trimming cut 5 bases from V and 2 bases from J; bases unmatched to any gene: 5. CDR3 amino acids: CASSPTSGAAYNEQFF. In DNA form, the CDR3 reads TGTGCCAGCAGTCCGACTAGCGGGGCGGCCTACAATGAGCAGTTCTTC.

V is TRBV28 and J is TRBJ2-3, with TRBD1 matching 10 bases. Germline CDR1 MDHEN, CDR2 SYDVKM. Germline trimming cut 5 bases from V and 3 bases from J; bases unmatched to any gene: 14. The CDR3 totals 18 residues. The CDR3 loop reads CASSIPGQGSDGTDTQYF. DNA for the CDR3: TGTGCCAGCAGTATTCCGGGACAGGGGTCAGATGGGACAGATACGCAGTATTTT.

CDR3 nucleotide sequence: TGTGCCAGCAGTGGTTTTGAGGGAAATCAGCCCCAGCATTTT. Residues: CASSGFEGNQPQHF. V and J are TRBV2 and TRBJ1-5; D remains unclear. The CDR3 sequence is 14 residues long. Trimming removed 4 bases at V and 4 bases at J, with 11 bases between. Germline V gene sequence: CDR1 SNHLY, CDR2 FYNNEI.

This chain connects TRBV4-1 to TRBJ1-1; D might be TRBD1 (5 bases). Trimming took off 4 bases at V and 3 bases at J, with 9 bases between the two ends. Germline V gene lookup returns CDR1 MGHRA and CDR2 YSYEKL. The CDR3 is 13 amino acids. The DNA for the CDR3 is TGCGCCAGCAGCCCCTCAGGGCACACTGAAGCTTTCTTT. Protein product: CASSPSGHTEAFF.

The CDR3 DNA reads as TGTGCCAGCAGCTTAGCGCTAGGATCCGGGGAGCTGTTTTTT. This encodes CASSLALGSGELFF. This chain uses TRBV7-9 with TRBJ2-2; D is ambiguous. There are 14 residues in the CDR3. V was cut by 0 bases and J by 6 bases, with 8 bases left in between. Germline-derived CDR1 and CDR2 are SEHNR and FQNEAQ (reference sequence).

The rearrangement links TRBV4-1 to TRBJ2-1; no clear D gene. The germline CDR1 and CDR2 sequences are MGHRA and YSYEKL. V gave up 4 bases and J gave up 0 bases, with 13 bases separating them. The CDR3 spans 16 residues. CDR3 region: CASSPLSESSYNEQFF. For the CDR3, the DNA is TGCGCCAGCAGCCCGTTAAGCGAGAGCTCCTACAATGAGCAGTTCTTC.

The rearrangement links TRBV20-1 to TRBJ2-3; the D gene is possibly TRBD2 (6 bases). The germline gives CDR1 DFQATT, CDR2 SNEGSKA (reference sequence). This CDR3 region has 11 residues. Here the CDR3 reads CMGGATDTQYF. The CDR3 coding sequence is TGCATGGGGGGTGCTACAGATACGCAGTATTTT.

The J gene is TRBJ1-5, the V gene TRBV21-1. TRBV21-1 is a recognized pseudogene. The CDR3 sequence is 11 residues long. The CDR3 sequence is CASTGNQPQHF. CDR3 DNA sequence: TGTGCCAGCACCGGCAATCAGCCCCAGCATTTT.

The CDR3 nucleotides are TGTGCCATCAGTGAGCCACCACAGGGGGCCTTAACTGAAGCTTTCTTT. Translation gives CAISEPPQGALTEAFF. The J gene is TRBJ1-1, the V gene TRBV10-3, with TRBD1 matching over 9 bases. CDR1 and CDR2 from the germline V gene are ENHRY and SYGVKD. J gave up 5 bases and V 2 bases, and 9 bases lay outside the gene matches. This CDR3 region has 16 residues.

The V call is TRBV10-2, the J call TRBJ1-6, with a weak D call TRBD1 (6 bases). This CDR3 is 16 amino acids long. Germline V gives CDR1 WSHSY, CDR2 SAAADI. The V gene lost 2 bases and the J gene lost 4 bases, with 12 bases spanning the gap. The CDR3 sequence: CASSEPDSWYNSPLHF. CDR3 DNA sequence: TGCGCCAGCAGTGAGCCGGACAGCTGGTATAATTCACCCCTCCACTTT.

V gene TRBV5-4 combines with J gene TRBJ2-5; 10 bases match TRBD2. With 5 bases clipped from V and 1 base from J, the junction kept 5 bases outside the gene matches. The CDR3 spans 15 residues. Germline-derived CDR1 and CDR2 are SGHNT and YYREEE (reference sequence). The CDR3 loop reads CASSRGLAAQETQYF. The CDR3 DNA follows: TGTGCCAGCAGTCGCGGACTAGCGGCCCAAGAGACCCAGTACTTC.

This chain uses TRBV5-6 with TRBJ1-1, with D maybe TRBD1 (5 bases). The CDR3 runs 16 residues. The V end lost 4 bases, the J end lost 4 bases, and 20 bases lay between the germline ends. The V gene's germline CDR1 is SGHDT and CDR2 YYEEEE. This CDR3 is CASSLGDGGELTEAFF. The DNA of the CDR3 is TGTGCCAGCAGCCTGGGTGACGGGGGGGAACTCACTGAAGCTTTCTTT. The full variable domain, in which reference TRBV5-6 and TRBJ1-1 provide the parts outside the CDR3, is DAGVTQSPTHLIKTRGQQVTLRCSPKSGHDTVSWYQQALGQGPQFIFQYYEEEERQRGNFPDRFSGHQFPNYSSELNVNALLLGDSALYLCASSLGDGGELTEAFFGQGTRLTVV.

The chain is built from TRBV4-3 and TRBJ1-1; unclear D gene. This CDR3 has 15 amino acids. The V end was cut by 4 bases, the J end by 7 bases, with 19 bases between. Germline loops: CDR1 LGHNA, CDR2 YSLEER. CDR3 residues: CASSREVSRADEAFF. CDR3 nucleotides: TGCGCCAGCAGCCGAGAAGTGTCCAGAGCGGATGAAGCTTTCTTT.

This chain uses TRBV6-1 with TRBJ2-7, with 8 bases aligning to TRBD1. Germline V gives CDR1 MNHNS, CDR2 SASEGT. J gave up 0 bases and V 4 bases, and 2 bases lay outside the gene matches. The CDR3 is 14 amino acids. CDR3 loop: CASSATGVSYEQYV. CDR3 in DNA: TGTGCCAGCAGTGCGACAGGGGTCTCCTACGAGCAGTACGTC.

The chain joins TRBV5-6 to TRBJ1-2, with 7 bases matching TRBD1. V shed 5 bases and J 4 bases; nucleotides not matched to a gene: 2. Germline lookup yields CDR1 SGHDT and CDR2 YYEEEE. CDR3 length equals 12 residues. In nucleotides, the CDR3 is TGTGCCAGCAGAGCAGGGGGCTATGGCTACACCTTC. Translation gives CASRAGGYGYTF. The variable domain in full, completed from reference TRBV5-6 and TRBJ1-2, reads DAGVTQSPTHLIKTRGQQVTLRCSPKSGHDTVSWYQQALGQGPQFIFQYYEEEERQRGNFPDRFSGHQFPNYSSELNVNALLLGDSALYLCASRAGGYGYTFGSGTRLTVV.

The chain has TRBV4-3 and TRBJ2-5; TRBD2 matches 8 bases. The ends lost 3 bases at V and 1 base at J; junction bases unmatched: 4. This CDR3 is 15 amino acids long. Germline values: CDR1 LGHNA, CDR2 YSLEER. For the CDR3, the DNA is TGCGCCAGCAGCCAGCTACTAGCGGCCCAAGAGACCCAGTACTTC. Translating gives CASSQLLAAQETQYF.

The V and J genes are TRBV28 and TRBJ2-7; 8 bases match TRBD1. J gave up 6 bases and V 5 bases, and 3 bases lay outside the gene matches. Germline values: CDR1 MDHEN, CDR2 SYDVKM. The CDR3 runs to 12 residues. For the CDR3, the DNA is TGTGCCAGCAGTCTGACAGGGGCCGAGCAGTACGTC. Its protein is CASSLTGAEQYV.

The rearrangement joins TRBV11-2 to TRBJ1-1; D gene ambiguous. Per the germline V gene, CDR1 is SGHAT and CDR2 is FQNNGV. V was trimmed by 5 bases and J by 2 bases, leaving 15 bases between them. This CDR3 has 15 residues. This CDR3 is CASSPEPGFNTEAFF. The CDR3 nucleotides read TGTGCCAGCAGCCCGGAACCAGGTTTTAACACTGAAGCTTTCTTT. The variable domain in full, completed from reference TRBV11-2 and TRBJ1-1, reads EAGVAQSPRYKIIEKRQSVAFWCNPISGHATLYWYQQILGQGPKLLIQFQNNGVVDDSQLPKDRFSAERLKGVDSTLKIQPAKLEDSAVYLCASSPEPGFNTEAFFGQGTRLTVV.

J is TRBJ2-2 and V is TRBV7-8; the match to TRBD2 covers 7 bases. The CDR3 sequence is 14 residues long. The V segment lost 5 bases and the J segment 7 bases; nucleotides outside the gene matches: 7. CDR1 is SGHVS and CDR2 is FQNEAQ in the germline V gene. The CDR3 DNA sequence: TGTGCCAGCAGCCCAACTAGCGTCGGCGGGGAGCTGTTTTTT. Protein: CASSPTSVGGELFF.

The CDR3 sequence: CASSYSRPGSHEQYV. DNA of the CDR3: TGTGCCAGCAGTTATTCTCGTCCAGGGTCCCACGAGCAGTACGTC. This rearrangement joins TRBV6-6 to TRBJ2-7; tentative D call: TRBD1 (5 bases). Trimming shortened V by 3 bases and J by 5 bases, and 17 bases separated the two germline ends. The CDR3 sequence is 15 residues long. Per the germline V gene, CDR1 is MNHNY and CDR2 is SVGAGI (reference sequence).